This T cell receptor beta chain was identified in a study of cytomegalovirus exposure and HLA in healthy donors. Points from the study as a whole: Accounts indicate the classifier identified cytomegalovirus status with strong specificity and sensitivity. TCR beta sequences reportedly predicted most subjects' HLA-A and HLA-B alleles accurately. As a later analysis revealed, most CMV-associated TCR beta chains appeared HLA-restricted.

The V gene lost 3 bases and the J gene lost 6 bases, with 9 bases spanning the gap. Germline V gives CDR1 SGHKS, CDR2 YYEKEE (reference sequence). There are 12 residues in the CDR3. About this clone itself: Its target is unknown.

PCR was performed using 60 Vbeta and 13 Jbeta primers. Sequenced by immunoSEQ multiplex PCR; TCRdb stores in-frame clones only, minus some. The sample holds around 98,000 clones; over 60% are singletons and the top ten take roughly 8.3%. Everyone who donated was a healthy bone marrow donor. Sequenced input: PBMCs. The clonotype originates from a human donor in good health. The chain employs TRBV5-5 and TRBJ1-2; tentative D call: TRBD1 (5 bases). The CDR3 DNA reads as TGTGCCAGCAGCTACAGGAGCCATGGCTACACCTTC. Protein: CASSYRSHGYTF.